This T cell receptor beta chain derives from a study of cytomegalovirus exposure and HLA in healthy donors. Notes on this clone: What it binds is not known.

Both 60 Vbeta primers and 13 Jbeta primers went into the PCR. Assay used: immunoSEQ multiplex PCR; TCRdb lists only in-frame clones, some missing. Of about 98,000 clones in the sample, over 65% are singletons; the top ten hold around 15%. Broader study findings: CMV serostatus was the only immune exposure information that was available. Among donors in an Asian-associated ancestry cluster, a later analysis reportedly found fewer N-insertions than the roughly 680-donor mean. In a later analysis, a missense DCLRE1C variant was linked to TCR beta V- and J-gene trimming.

The TCR originated in a man aged 55 to 70 in good health and CMV-seropositive. Sequenced input: PBMCs.

The CDR3 bases are TGTGCCAGTAGTATTAGGCAGGGATACAATGAGCAGTTCTTC. Translation gives CASSIRQGYNEQFF. The chain joins TRBV19 to TRBJ2-1; D might be TRBD1 (5 bases). With 3 bases removed from V and 4 bases from J, the gap between germline ends came to 10 bases. The CDR3 totals 14 residues. Per germline, CDR1 LNHDA and CDR2 SQIVND (reference sequence).